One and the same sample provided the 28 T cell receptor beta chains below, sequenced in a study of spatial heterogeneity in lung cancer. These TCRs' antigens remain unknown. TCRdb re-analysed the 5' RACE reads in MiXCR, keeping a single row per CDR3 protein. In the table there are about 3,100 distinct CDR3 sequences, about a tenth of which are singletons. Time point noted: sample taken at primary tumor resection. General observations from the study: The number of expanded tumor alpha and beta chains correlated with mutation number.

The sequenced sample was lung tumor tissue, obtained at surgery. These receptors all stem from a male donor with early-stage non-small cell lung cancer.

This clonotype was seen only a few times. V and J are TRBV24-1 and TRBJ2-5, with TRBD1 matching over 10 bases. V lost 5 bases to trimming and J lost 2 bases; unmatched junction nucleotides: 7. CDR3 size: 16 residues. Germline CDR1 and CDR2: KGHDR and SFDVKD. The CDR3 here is CATSVPGQGWQETQYF. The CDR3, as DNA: TGTGCCACCAGTGTCCCGGGACAGGGGTGGCAAGAGACCCAGTACTTC.

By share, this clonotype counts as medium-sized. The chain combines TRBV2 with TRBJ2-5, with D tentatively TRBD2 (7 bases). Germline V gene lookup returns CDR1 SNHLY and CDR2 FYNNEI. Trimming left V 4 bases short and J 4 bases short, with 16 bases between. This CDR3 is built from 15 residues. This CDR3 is CASSAAGAARETQYF. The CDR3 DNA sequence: TGTGCCAGCAGTGCGGCGGGGGCCGCGCGAGAGACCCAGTACTTC.

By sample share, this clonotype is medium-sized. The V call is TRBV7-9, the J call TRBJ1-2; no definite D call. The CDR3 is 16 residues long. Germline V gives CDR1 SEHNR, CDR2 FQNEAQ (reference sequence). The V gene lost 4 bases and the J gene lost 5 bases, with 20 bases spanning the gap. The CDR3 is CASSSTSYTASYGYTF. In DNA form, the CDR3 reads TGTGCCAGCAGCTCCACCTCTTATACGGCGTCTTATGGCTACACCTTC.

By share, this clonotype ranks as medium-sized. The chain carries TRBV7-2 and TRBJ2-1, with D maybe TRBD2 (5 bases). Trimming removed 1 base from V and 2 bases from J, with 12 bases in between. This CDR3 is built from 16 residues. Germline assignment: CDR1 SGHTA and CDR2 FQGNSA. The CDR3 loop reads CASSLGLREPYNEQFF. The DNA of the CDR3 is TGTGCCAGCAGCTTAGGCTTACGGGAACCCTACAATGAGCAGTTCTTC.

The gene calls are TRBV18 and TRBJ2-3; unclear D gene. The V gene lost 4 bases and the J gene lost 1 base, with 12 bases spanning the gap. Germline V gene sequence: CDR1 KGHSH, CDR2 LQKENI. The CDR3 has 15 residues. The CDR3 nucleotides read TGTGCCAGCTCACTACCCCGGGCGCGCACAGATACGCAGTATTTT. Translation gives CASSLPRARTDTQYF.

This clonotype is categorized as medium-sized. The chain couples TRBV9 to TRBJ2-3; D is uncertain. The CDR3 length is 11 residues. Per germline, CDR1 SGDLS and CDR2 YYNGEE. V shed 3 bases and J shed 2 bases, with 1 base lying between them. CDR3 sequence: CASSDTDTQYF. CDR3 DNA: TGTGCCAGCAGCGACACAGATACGCAGTATTTT.

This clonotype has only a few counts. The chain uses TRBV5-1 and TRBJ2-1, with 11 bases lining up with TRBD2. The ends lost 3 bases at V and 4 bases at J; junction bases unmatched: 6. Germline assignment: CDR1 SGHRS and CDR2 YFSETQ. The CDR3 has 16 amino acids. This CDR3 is CASSSDGTSGYNEQFF. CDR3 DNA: TGCGCCAGCAGCTCCGACGGGACTAGCGGTTACAATGAGCAGTTCTTC.

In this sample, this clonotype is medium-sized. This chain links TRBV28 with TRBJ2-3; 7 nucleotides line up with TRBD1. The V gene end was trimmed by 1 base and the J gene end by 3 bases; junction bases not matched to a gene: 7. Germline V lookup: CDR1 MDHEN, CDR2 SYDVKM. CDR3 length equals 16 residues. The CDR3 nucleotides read TGTGCCAGCAGTTTATACCTGACAGGGAGAACAGATACGCAGTATTTT. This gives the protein CASSLYLTGRTDTQYF.

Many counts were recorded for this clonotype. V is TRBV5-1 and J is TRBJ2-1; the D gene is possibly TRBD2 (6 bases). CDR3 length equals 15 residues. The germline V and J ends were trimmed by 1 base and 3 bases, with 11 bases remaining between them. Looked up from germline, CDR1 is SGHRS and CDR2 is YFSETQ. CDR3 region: CASSLSSGVYNEQFF. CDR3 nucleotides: TGCGCCAGCAGCTTGAGTAGCGGCGTCTACAATGAGCAGTTCTTC.

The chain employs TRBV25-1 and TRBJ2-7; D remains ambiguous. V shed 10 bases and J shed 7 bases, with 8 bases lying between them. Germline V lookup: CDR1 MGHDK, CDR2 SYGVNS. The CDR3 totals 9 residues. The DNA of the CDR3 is TGTGCCACCGCGACAGAGCAGTACTTC. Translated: CATATEQYF.

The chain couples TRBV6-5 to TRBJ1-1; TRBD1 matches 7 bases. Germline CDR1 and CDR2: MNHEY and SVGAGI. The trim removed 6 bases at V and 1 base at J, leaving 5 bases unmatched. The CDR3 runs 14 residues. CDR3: CASRRDSANTEAFF. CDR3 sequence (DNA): TGTGCCAGCAGGAGGGACAGCGCGAACACTGAAGCTTTCTTT.

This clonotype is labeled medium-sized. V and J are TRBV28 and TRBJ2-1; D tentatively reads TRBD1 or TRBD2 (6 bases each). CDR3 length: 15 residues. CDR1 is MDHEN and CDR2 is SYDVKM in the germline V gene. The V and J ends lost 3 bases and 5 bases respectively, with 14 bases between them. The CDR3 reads CASSLGRGQDNEQFF. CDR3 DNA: TGTGCCAGCAGTTTGGGCCGGGGGCAGGACAATGAGCAGTTCTTC.

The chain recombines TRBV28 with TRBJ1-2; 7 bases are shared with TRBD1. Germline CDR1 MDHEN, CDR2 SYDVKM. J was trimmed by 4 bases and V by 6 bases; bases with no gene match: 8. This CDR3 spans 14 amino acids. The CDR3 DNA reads TGTGCCAGCAGGAACTCAGGGGGGCCCTATGGCTACACCTTC. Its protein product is CASRNSGGPYGYTF.

The CDR3 loop is CASSALPTGPQETQYF. The CDR3 coding sequence is TGTGCCAGCAGCGCACTCCCGACAGGGCCACAAGAGACCCAGTACTTC. This chain joins TRBV7-8 and TRBJ2-5, with TRBD1 matching over 7 bases. The CDR3 runs to 16 residues. Germline values: CDR1 SGHVS, CDR2 FQNEAQ. Trimming removed 5 bases from V and 2 bases from J; junction bases left unmatched: 11.

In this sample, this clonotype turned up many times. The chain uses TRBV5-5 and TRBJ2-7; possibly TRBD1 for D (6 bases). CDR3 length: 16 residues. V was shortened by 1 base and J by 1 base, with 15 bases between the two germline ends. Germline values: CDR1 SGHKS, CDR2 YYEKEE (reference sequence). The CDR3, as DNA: TGTGCCAGCAGCTTGTGGGCAGGGGAAGTTTCCTACGAGCAGTACTTC. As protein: CASSLWAGEVSYEQYF.

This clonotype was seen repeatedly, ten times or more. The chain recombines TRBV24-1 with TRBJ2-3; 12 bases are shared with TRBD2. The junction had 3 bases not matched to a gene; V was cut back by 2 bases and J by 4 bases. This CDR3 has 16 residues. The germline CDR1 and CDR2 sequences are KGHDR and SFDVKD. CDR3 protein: CATSDSSGGGADTQYF. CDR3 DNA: TGTGCCACCAGTGATTCTAGCGGGGGGGGCGCAGATACGCAGTATTTT.

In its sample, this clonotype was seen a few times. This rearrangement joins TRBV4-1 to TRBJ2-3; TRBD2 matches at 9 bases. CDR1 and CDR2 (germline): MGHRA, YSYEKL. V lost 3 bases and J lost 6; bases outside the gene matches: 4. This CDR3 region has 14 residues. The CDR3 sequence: CASSHLAGIDTQYF. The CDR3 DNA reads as TGCGCCAGCAGCCACCTAGCGGGAATCGATACGCAGTATTTT.

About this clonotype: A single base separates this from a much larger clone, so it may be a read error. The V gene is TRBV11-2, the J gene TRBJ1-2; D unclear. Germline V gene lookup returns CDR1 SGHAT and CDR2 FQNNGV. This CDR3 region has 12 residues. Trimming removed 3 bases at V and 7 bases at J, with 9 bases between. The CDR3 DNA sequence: TGTGCCAGCAGCTTTAGGCAGGTTGGCTACACCTTC. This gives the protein CASSFRQVGYTF. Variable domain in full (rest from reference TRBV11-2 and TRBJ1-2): EAGVAQSPRYKIIEKRQSVAFWCNPISGHATLYWYQQILGQGPKLLIQFQNNGVVDDSQLPKDRFSAERLKGVDSTLKIQPAKLEDSAVYLCASSFRQVGYTFGSGTRLTVV.

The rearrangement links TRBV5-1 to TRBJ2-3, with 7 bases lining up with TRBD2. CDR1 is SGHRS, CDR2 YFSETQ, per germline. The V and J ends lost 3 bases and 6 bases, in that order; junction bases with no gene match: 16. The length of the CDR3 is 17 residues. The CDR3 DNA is TGCGCCAGCAGCTCCTCAGGAGTAGCGGGCCCTGGGGATACGCAGTATTTT. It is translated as CASSSSGVAGPGDTQYF.

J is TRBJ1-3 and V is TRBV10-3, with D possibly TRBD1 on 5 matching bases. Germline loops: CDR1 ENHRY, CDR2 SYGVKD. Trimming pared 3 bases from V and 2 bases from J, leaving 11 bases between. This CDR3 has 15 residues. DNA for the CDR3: TGTGCCATCAGTGATAGGGGCAGGACTGGAAACACCATATATTTT. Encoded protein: CAISDRGRTGNTIYF.

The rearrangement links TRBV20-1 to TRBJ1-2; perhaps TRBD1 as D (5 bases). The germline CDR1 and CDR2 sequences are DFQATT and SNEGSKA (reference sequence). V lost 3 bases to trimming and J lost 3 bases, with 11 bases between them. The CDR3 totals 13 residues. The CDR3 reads CSASPGLDYGYTF. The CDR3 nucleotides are TGCAGTGCTAGCCCGGGACTGGACTATGGCTACACCTTC.

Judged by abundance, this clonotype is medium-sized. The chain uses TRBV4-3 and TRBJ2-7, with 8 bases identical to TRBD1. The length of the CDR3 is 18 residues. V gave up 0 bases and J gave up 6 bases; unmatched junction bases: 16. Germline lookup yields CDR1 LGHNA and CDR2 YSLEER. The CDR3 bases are TGCGCCAGCAGCCAAGATTTTTGGACAGGGTACGAGAGGATCGAGCAGTACTTC. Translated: CASSQDFWTGYERIEQYF.

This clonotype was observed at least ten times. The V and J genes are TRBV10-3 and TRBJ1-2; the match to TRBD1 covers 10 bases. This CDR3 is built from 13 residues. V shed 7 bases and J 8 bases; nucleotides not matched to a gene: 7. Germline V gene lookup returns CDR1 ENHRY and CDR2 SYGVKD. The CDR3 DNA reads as TGTGCCATCAACCTCGACAGGGGGCAAGGCTACACCTTC. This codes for CAINLDRGQGYTF.

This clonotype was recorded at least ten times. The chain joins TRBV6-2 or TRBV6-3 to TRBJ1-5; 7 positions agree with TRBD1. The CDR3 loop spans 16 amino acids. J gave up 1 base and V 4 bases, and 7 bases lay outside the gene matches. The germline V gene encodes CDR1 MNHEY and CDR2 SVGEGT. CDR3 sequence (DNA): TGTGCCAGCAGTTCAACAGGGGTGCGGAGCAATCAGCCCCAGCATTTT. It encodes CASSSTGVRSNQPQHF.

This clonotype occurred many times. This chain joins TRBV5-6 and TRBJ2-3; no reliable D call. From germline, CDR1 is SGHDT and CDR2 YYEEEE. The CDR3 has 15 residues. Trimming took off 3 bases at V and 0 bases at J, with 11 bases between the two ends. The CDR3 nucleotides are TGTGCCAGCAGCTCCCCGTGGTCTAGCACAGATACGCAGTATTTT. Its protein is CASSSPWSSTDTQYF.

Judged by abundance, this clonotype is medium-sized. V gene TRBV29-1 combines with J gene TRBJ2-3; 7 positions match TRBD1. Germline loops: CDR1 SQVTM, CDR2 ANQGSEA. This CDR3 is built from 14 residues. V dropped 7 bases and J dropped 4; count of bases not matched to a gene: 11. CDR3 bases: TGCAGCGGCGCTGAGGGGGCCGGGGCAGATACGCAGTATTTT. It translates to CSGAEGAGADTQYF.

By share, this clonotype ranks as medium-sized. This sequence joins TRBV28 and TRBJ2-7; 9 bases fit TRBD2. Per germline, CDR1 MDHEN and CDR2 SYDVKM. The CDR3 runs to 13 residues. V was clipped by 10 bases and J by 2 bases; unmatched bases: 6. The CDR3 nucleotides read TGTGCCACCAGAGCGGGAGGCCCCTACGAGCAGTACTTC. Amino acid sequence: CATRAGGPYEQYF.

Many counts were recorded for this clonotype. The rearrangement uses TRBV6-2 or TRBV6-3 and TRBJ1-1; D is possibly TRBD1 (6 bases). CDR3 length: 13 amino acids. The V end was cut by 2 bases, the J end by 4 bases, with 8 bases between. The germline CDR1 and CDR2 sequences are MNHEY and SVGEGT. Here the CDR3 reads CASSYGGRTEAFF. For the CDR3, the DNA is TGTGCCAGCAGTTACGGGGGGCGCACTGAAGCTTTCTTT.